The rows below give T cell receptor beta chains drawn from one sample of a study of blood T cell repertoires in COVID-19. Here immunoSEQ multiplex PCR was the method, and the copy in TCRdb shows in-frame clones only, minus some. This table has approximately 90,000 clones, about nine tenths appearing once. The sample comprised peripheral blood. These receptors all stem from a man aged 55 to 70 with COVID-19, enrolled during active disease. The conserved cysteine and the conserved F or W are not part of the CDR3 here. The order of the fields is V gene, D gene, J gene, CDR3 protein. A D gene is named only where the DNA matches it firmly.

TRBV7-3	-	TRBJ2-2	ASSLQAGNTGELF
TRBV24-1	-	TRBJ2-3	ATSDLKAGGKDTQY
TRBV7-9	-	TRBJ1-1	ASSLETTTEAF
TRBV30	-	TRBJ2-7	AWSVKSVYEQY
TRBV4-2	TRBD2	TRBJ2-5	ASSHQRGSQETQY
TRBV5-1	-	TRBJ2-1	ASILSLRWSYNEQF
TRBV19	TRBD2	TRBJ2-7	ASSIGPTGGEQY
TRBV12-3/TRBV12-4	TRBD1	TRBJ1-5	ASKTGPGQPQH
TRBV2	-	TRBJ2-7	ASSPDQGSWDEQY
TRBV4-1	-	TRBJ1-5	ASSPERGLGNQPQH
TRBV4-1	TRBD1	TRBJ2-3	ASSQSWTGGADTQY
TRBV19	-	TRBJ1-4	ASSIQTGPNEKLF
TRBV6-6	TRBD2	TRBJ2-1	ASSQTLAGTTNEQF
TRBV6-2/TRBV6-3	-	TRBJ2-2	ASSPRVTGELF
TRBV5-5	-	TRBJ1-1	ASSFYLVSDTEAF
TRBV6-2/TRBV6-3	-	TRBJ1-5	ASSDLQGGQPQH
TRBV5-4	TRBD1	TRBJ2-5	ASSLRDRGGTQY
TRBV11-3	-	TRBJ2-1	ASLGGSYNEQF
TRBV12-3/TRBV12-4	-	TRBJ2-7	ASSLMADYEQY
TRBV27	-	TRBJ1-6	ASSSRGGEGNSPLH
TRBV9	TRBD2	TRBJ2-2	ASSAGLAENTGELF
TRBV5-1	TRBD1	TRBJ2-6	ASARTGDISGANVLT
TRBV5-1	-	TRBJ2-3	ASSLDRTDSDTQY
TRBV5-6	-	TRBJ2-2	ASSYGRNTGELF
TRBV18	TRBD2	TRBJ2-3	ASSPSVKTSGPDTQY